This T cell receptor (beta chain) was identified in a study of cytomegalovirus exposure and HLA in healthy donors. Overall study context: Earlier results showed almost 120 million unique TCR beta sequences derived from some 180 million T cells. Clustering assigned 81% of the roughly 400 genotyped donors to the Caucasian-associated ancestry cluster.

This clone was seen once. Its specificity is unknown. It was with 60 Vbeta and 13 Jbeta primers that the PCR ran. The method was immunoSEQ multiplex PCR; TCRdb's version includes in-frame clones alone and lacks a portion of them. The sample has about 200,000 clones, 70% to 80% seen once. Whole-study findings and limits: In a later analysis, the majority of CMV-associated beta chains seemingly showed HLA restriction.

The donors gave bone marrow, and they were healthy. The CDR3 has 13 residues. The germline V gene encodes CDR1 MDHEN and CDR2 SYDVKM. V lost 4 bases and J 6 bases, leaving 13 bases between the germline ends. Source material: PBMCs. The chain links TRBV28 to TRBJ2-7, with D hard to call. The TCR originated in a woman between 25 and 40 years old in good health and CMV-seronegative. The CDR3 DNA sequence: TGTGCCAGCAGTTCCCACCTAGAAGGCGAGCAGTACTTC. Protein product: CASSSHLEGEQYF.